Below are 26 T cell receptor beta chains sequenced from a single sample in a study of Ad26.COV2.S vaccination and SARS-CoV-2 variants. The data were produced by immunoSEQ multiplex PCR, yet TCRdb's version contains in-frame clones alone and is incomplete. This sample has hundreds of thousands of clones, with more than 70% found just once. Treatment meaning: 15 to 20 received Ad26.COV2.S at low or high dose, single or two shots; roughly 5 received placebo; per-sample allocation not given. All samples were drawn on day 63, counting from the first vaccine or placebo injection. The material was peripheral blood, obtained in a trial of Ad26.COV2.S vaccine versus placebo. Receptors originate from a person between 18 and 65 years old who received the Ad26.COV2.S COVID-19 vaccine or a placebo.

V usage is TRBV30 and J usage is TRBJ2-2; TRBD1 is a possible D gene (5 bases). V lost 8 bases and J 4 bases, leaving 20 bases between the germline ends. Per germline, CDR1 GTSNPN and CDR2 SVGIG (reference sequence). The length of the CDR3 is 15 residues. CDR3 protein: CAGDPSGSSTGELFF. As DNA, the CDR3 is TGTGCCGGAGACCCCTCAGGGTCGAGCACCGGGGAGCTGTTTTTT.

This chain connects TRBV12-5 to TRBJ1-1; 7 nucleotides match TRBD1. The CDR3 loop spans 15 amino acids. Losses at the gene ends were 1 base for V and 12 bases for J; bases not matched to a gene: 14. The germline gives CDR1 LGHNT, CDR2 FRNRAP. CDR3 sequence reads: CASGLGRQGGAETFF. The CDR3, as DNA: TGTGCTAGTGGTTTGGGACGACAGGGAGGAGCTGAGACTTTCTTT.

The chain recombines TRBV7-2 with TRBJ2-1; D gene uncertain. Looked up from germline, CDR1 is SGHTA and CDR2 is FQGNSA. The V gene lost 4 bases and the J gene lost 6 bases, with 13 bases spanning the gap. The CDR3 length is 14 residues. The CDR3: CASSSPTGPNEQFF. The CDR3 DNA reads as TGTGCCAGCAGCTCCCCGACTGGCCCCAATGAGCAGTTCTTC.

The J gene is TRBJ2-7, the V gene TRBV5-6, with a possible D match to TRBD1 (6 bases). Germline assignment: CDR1 SGHDT and CDR2 YYEEEE. The CDR3 totals 15 residues. Trimming took off 4 bases at V and 2 bases at J, with 16 bases between the two ends. Written as DNA, the CDR3 is TGTGCCAGCAGCGTGATCCCGACAGGCCCCTACGAGCAGTACTTC. Translating it yields CASSVIPTGPYEQYF. Supplemented by reference TRBV5-6 and TRBJ2-7, the full variable domain reads DAGVTQSPTHLIKTRGQQVTLRCSPKSGHDTVSWYQQALGQGPQFIFQYYEEEERQRGNFPDRFSGHQFPNYSSELNVNALLLGDSALYLCASSVIPTGPYEQYFGPGTRLTVT.

The sample holds one count of this clone. This CDR3 reads CASSPGTGRPEAFF. CDR3 in DNA: TGTGCCAGCTCACCGGGGACAGGAAGGCCTGAAGCTTTCTTT. The chain links TRBV18 to TRBJ1-1, with 8 nucleotides matching TRBD1. The CDR3 loop spans 14 amino acids. CDR1 KGHSH and CDR2 LQKENI come from the germline V gene. V was clipped by 3 bases and J by 6 bases; unmatched bases: 6.

The chain employs TRBV10-3 and TRBJ2-5; no reliable D call. V lost 2 bases and J lost 5, with 9 bases in between. The CDR3 length is 13 residues. From germline, CDR1 is ENHRY and CDR2 SYGVKD. The CDR3 DNA sequence: TGTGCCATCAGTGAGGCGGTGGGGGAGACCCAGTACTTC. Amino acid sequence: CAISEAVGETQYF.

The genes are TRBV19 and TRBJ1-1; a weak D match, TRBD1 (5 bases). The V end lost 5 bases, the J end lost 1 base, and 8 bases lay between the germline ends. Looked up from germline, CDR1 is LNHDA and CDR2 is SQIVND (reference sequence). The CDR3 extends over 13 amino acids. DNA of the CDR3: TGTGCCAGTAGTGCACAGGCGAACACTGAAGCTTTCTTT. Its translation: CASSAQANTEAFF.

V gene TRBV7-9 combines with J gene TRBJ1-5, with 8 bases identical to TRBD1. J gave up 7 bases and V 5 bases, and 7 bases lay outside the gene matches. The CDR3 consists of 14 residues. The germline CDR1 and CDR2 sequences are SEHNR and FQNEAQ (reference sequence). The CDR3 reads CASSQTGGGQPQHF. The CDR3 DNA reads TGTGCCAGCAGCCAAACAGGGGGGGGACAGCCCCAGCATTTT.

The CDR3 nucleotides are TGTGCCAGCAGGCGGGATTGGCTGAGCGAGCAGTACTTC. Translating gives CASRRDWLSEQYF. The genes are TRBV27 and TRBJ2-7; D possibly corresponds to TRBD2 (6 bases). V was pared by 6 bases and J by 6 bases, with 15 bases between. Germline V gene data show CDR1 as MNHEY and CDR2 as SMNVEV (reference sequence). There are 13 residues in the CDR3.

The rearrangement uses TRBV6-5 and TRBJ2-7; D not certain. V was clipped by 2 bases and J by 0 bases, with 14 bases between them. Germline CDR1 and CDR2: MNHEY and SVGAGI. This CDR3 region has 16 residues. CDR3 nucleotides: TGTGCCAGCAGTTACACGTTCGAATCCCTCTCCTACGAGCAGTACTTC. Its protein is CASSYTFESLSYEQYF.

The CDR3 loop reads CASSLMTDTEAFF. CDR3 nucleotides: TGTGCCAGCAGTTTAATGACAGACACTGAAGCTTTCTTT. The chain joins TRBV12-3 or TRBV12-4 to TRBJ1-1, with D tentatively TRBD1 (5 bases). This CDR3 comprises 13 residues. V dropped 2 bases and J dropped 3 bases, with 7 bases sitting between them.

In DNA form, the CDR3 reads TGTGCCAGCAGCGTCACAGAGAACTCTGGAAACACCATATATTTT. Encoded protein: CASSVTENSGNTIYF. V gene TRBV9 combines with J gene TRBJ1-3; no clear D gene. Germline V gives CDR1 SGDLS, CDR2 YYNGEE. Trimming pared 2 bases from V and 0 bases from J, leaving 9 bases between. This CDR3 spans 15 amino acids.

This clone was observed a single time. The V call is TRBV7-2, the J call TRBJ2-2; TRBD1 is a possible D gene (5 bases). V lost 1 base and J lost 4, with 10 bases in between. The germline V gene has CDR1 SGHTA and CDR2 FQGNSA. This CDR3 has 15 residues. The CDR3 DNA reads TGTGCCAGCAGCTTAGGACAGATTGGCACCGGGGAGCTGTTTTTT. Amino acids: CASSLGQIGTGELFF.

The chain combines TRBV7-2 with TRBJ1-5, with no clear D. Germline V gene data show CDR1 as SGHTA and CDR2 as FQGNSA. The CDR3 extends over 13 amino acids. Trimming took 4 bases from V and 4 from J, leaving 8 bases between them. Written as DNA, the CDR3 is TGTGCCAGCAGCTACCTCGGGAATCAGCCCCAGCATTTT. It specifies CASSYLGNQPQHF.

The rearrangement links TRBV9 to TRBJ2-1; perhaps TRBD2 as D (6 bases). This CDR3 region has 16 residues. Germline CDR1 reads SGDLS; CDR2 reads YYNGEE. V lost 0 bases, J lost 4 bases, and 14 bases lay in between. The CDR3 sequence: CASSVGGTSSYNEQFF. The CDR3 nucleotides are TGTGCCAGCAGCGTAGGTGGGACTTCAAGTTACAATGAGCAGTTCTTC.

Here the CDR3 DNA reads TGTGCCAGTAGCCGGACAGGGAGGGCAACTAATGAAAAACTGTTTTTT. Translating it yields CASSRTGRATNEKLFF. The rearrangement joins TRBV19 to TRBJ1-4, with 8 nucleotides matching TRBD1. The CDR3 length is 16 residues. Losses at the gene ends were 6 bases for V and 0 bases for J; bases not matched to a gene: 6. CDR1 is LNHDA and CDR2 is SQIVND in the germline V gene (reference sequence). Combining the CDR3 with reference TRBV19 and TRBJ1-4 gives the whole variable domain DGGITQSPKYLFRKEGQNVTLSCEQNLNHDAMYWYRQDPGQGLRLIYYSQIVNDFQKGDIAEGYSVSREKKESFPLTVTSAQKNPTAFYLCASSRTGRATNEKLFFGSGTQLSVL.

The genes are TRBV9 and TRBJ1-6; 7 nucleotides align to TRBD1. This CDR3 has 15 residues. V lost 4 bases and J lost 6; bases outside the gene matches: 7. Germline assignment: CDR1 SGDLS and CDR2 YYNGEE. The CDR3 protein is CASSPRGGANSPLHF. CDR3 nucleotides: TGTGCCAGCAGCCCCAGGGGGGGGGCTAATTCACCCCTCCACTTT.

This clone was counted once. This chain joins TRBV7-3 and TRBJ1-1, with D possibly being TRBD1 (6 bases). The germline V gene encodes CDR1 SGHTA and CDR2 FQGTGA. The CDR3 covers 15 residues. The germline V and J ends were trimmed by 4 bases and 1 base, with 13 bases remaining between them. Here the CDR3 DNA reads TGTGCCAGCAGCTCCCGAGGGGGGGAGAACACTGAAGCTTTCTTT. Its protein is CASSSRGGENTEAFF.

This rearrangement joins TRBV5-1 to TRBJ2-1, with TRBD2 matching over 14 bases. CDR3 size: 15 residues. Unmatched junction bases numbered 6, after V lost 4 bases and J lost 9 bases. Germline CDR1 and CDR2: SGHRS and YFSETQ. CDR3: CASSGLAGGWGEQFF. In nucleotides, the CDR3 is TGCGCCAGCAGCGGACTAGCGGGGGGCTGGGGTGAGCAGTTCTTC.

CDR3: CASRGPANTGELFF. The DNA of the CDR3 is TGTGCCAGCAGAGGACCTGCGAACACCGGGGAGCTGTTTTTT. The chain is built from TRBV2 and TRBJ2-2; no firm D call. CDR1 is SNHLY, CDR2 FYNNEI, per germline. V lost 6 bases and J 0 bases, leaving 8 bases between the germline ends. The CDR3 spans 14 residues.

The chain uses TRBV5-1 and TRBJ2-5, with D possibly TRBD1 on 6 matching bases. Between the trimmed V and J ends, which lost 0 bases and 0 bases, there was a span of 12 bases. CDR3 length: 16 amino acids. The V gene's germline CDR1 is SGHRS and CDR2 YFSETQ. DNA of the CDR3: TGCGCCAGCAGCTTGGGGTCCAGGGGAAACCAAGAGACCCAGTACTTC. Its protein product is CASSLGSRGNQETQYF.

In nucleotides, the CDR3 is TGTGCCCACGGGGGGGCAGGTCCTAACACCGGGGAGCTGTTTTTT. Its translation: CAHGGAGPNTGELFF. V is TRBV7-9 and J is TRBJ2-2; 8 bases are a match to TRBD2. V gave up 11 bases and J gave up 2 bases; unmatched junction bases: 10. Germline V gene lookup returns CDR1 SEHNR and CDR2 FQNEAQ (reference sequence). This CDR3 has 15 residues.

The genes are TRBV2 and TRBJ2-7; D is unresolved. Germline V gene data show CDR1 as SNHLY and CDR2 as FYNNEI. Trimming removed 7 bases from V and 6 bases from J, with 10 bases in between. This CDR3 contains 11 residues. CDR3 sequence (DNA): TGTGCCAGCAAAGGGTATGGCGAGCAGTACTTC. This codes for CASKGYGEQYF. Supplemented by reference TRBV2 and TRBJ2-7, the full variable domain reads EPEVTQTPSHQVTQMGQEVILRCVPISNHLYFYWYRQILGQKVEFLVSFYNNEISEKSEIFDDQFSVERPDGSNFTLKIRSTKLEDSAMYFCASKGYGEQYFGPGTRLTVT.

This clone was counted only a few times. The rearrangement links TRBV5-1 to TRBJ2-7; 11 bases align to TRBD1. V lost 3 bases to trimming and J lost 2 bases; unmatched junction nucleotides: 1. Per germline, CDR1 SGHRS and CDR2 YFSETQ. There are 14 residues in the CDR3. CDR3 in DNA: TGCGCCAGCAGCTGGGGACAGGGGGCCTACGAGCAGTACTTC. Protein sequence: CASSWGQGAYEQYF.

The rearrangement uses TRBV30 and TRBJ1-5, with 10 bases lining up with TRBD1. Trimming took 3 bases from V and 8 from J; bases not matched to a gene: 7. Per germline, CDR1 GTSNPN and CDR2 SVGIG (reference sequence). The CDR3 extends over 14 amino acids. The DNA of the CDR3 is TGTGCCTGGAGCGCCGGGACAGGGGTAGAGCCCCAGCATTTT. Translated: CAWSAGTGVEPQHF.

This clone was picked up a small number of times. Other DNA sequences in the same sample also yield this CDR3. The chain recombines TRBV5-4 with TRBJ2-7, with 8 positions matching TRBD1. Germline V CDR1 and CDR2: SGHNT, YYREEE (reference sequence). Germline trimming cut 2 bases from V and 6 bases from J; bases unmatched to any gene: 1. The CDR3 has 12 residues. This CDR3 reads CASSLTGGEQYF. CDR3 DNA sequence: TGTGCCAGCAGCTTAACAGGGGGCGAGCAGTACTTC.